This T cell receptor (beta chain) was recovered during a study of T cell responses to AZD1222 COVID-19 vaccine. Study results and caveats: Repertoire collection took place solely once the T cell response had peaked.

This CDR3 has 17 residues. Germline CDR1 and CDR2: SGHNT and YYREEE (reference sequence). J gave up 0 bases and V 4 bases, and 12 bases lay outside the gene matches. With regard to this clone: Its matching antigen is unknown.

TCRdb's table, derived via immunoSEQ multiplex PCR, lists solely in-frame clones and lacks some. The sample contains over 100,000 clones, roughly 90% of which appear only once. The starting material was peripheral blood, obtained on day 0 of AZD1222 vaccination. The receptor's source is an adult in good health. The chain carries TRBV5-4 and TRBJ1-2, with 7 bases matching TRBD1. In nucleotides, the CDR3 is TGTGCCAGCAGCGGAACGAGCAGGGGGGTCACTAACTATGGCTACACCTTC. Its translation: CASSGTSRGVTNYGYTF. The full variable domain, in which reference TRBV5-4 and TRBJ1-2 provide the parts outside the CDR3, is ETGVTQSPTHLIKTRGQQVTLRCSSQSGHNTVSWYQQALGQGPQFIFQYYREEENGRGNFPPRFSGLQFPNYSSELNVNALELDDSALYLCASSGTSRGVTNYGYTFGSGTRLTVV.